A single sample is the source of the 25 T cell receptor beta chains below, sequenced in a study of blood T cells in healthy people across ages. PCR was performed a second time for roughly 7 to 11 cycles using a sample-barcoded 5' primer and a J-beta primer mix. TCRdb re-called the 5' RACE reads with MiXCR, one entry per CDR3 protein. The table records approximately 1,000,000 distinct CDR3 sequences, under 55% of them present only once. The material sequenced was blood. The receptors derive from an older woman in good health.

This clonotype was picked up a small number of times. DNA of the CDR3: TGTGCCAGCAGTTACCCAGGCGGGGCCCCCTACGAGCAGTACTTC. Translation gives CASSYPGGAPYEQYF. The V gene is TRBV6-5, the J gene TRBJ2-7; D is perhaps TRBD2 (6 bases). Per the germline V gene, CDR1 is MNHEY and CDR2 is SVGAGI. Trimming pared 2 bases from V and 2 bases from J, leaving 13 bases between. CDR3 length: 15 amino acids.

This clonotype appeared a single time. V gene TRBV20-1 combines with J gene TRBJ2-5; TRBD1 agrees at 8 bases. V lost 3 bases, J lost 11 bases, and 14 bases stayed unmatched. This CDR3 has 14 residues. The germline CDR1 and CDR2 sequences are DFQATT and SNEGSKA (reference sequence). In nucleotides, the CDR3 is TGCAGTGCTAGGGTCCAGGGGGCCCTCGGTGAGCAGTACTTC. It codes for CSARVQGALGEQYF.

This clonotype appeared a few times. This sequence joins TRBV12-3 or TRBV12-4 and TRBJ2-7, with D unresolved. CDR3 size: 13 residues. V lost 4 bases to trimming and J lost 3 bases, with 10 bases between them. The CDR3 is CASSYGLNYEQYF. CDR3 coding DNA: TGTGCCAGCAGTTACGGCCTCAACTACGAGCAGTACTTC.

The chain links TRBV9 to TRBJ1-2; no firm D call. V was cut by 4 bases and J by 13 bases, with 14 bases left in between. Germline values: CDR1 SGDLS, CDR2 YYNGEE. The CDR3 runs 11 residues. CDR3 residues: CASSPSARSTF. CDR3 DNA sequence: TGTGCCAGCAGCCCCTCAGCCCGATCCACCTTC.

The chain uses TRBV12-3 or TRBV12-4 and TRBJ2-1, with unresolved D. The CDR3 has 12 amino acids. Trimming pared 2 bases from V and 9 bases from J, leaving 8 bases between. CDR3 loop: CASSLTGLEQFF. In nucleotides, the CDR3 is TGTGCCAGCAGTTTAACGGGCCTTGAGCAGTTCTTC.

The chain couples TRBV20-1 to TRBJ2-7; TRBD2 might be the D (5 bases). The germline V gene has CDR1 DFQATT and CDR2 SNEGSKA (reference sequence). This CDR3 has 12 amino acids. V gave up 3 bases and J gave up 5 bases, with 11 bases separating them. The CDR3 is CSASRGPHEQYF. Written as DNA, the CDR3 is TGCAGTGCTAGTAGAGGGCCCCACGAGCAGTACTTC.

This chain uses TRBV29-1 with TRBJ1-4, with no clear D. The CDR3 is 14 amino acids. Germline V gene sequence: CDR1 SQVTM, CDR2 ANQGSEA. The V end was cut by 3 bases, the J end by 8 bases, with 16 bases between. CDR3 in amino acids: CSVEERVSGEKLFF. The CDR3 nucleotides are TGCAGCGTTGAGGAGCGAGTTTCGGGGGAAAAACTGTTTTTT.

For the CDR3, the DNA is TGCAGCGCCCGGTCGTCTTGGGCCAACGTCCTGACTTTC. Its translation: CSARSSWANVLTF. The chain carries TRBV29-1 and TRBJ2-6; D is unresolved. Trimming removed 7 bases at V and 5 bases at J, with 12 bases between. The CDR3 sequence is 13 residues long. The germline V gene encodes CDR1 SQVTM and CDR2 ANQGSEA.

A few counts support this clonotype. The V and J genes are TRBV7-2 and TRBJ1-6; D is ambiguous. The CDR3 is made up of 14 amino acids. V was shortened by 1 base and J by 5 bases, with 6 bases between the two germline ends. The V gene's germline CDR1 is SGHTA and CDR2 FQGNSA. CDR3 DNA sequence: TGTGCCAGCAGCTTAGGGGGAAATAATTCACCCCTCCACTTT. It codes for CASSLGGNNSPLHF.

This sequence joins TRBV6-1 and TRBJ1-1; D is ambiguous. The CDR3 covers 20 residues. Trimming removed 8 bases at V and 4 bases at J, with 35 bases between. Germline loops: CDR1 MNHNS, CDR2 SASEGT. The CDR3 reads CASGLRFRAGGSPPTTEAFF. CDR3 sequence (DNA): TGTGCCAGCGGACTTCGTTTCCGGGCGGGTGGCTCCCCCCCCACCACTGAAGCTTTCTTT.

The rearrangement joins TRBV20-1 to TRBJ1-1; the D is unclear. Trimming took 5 bases from V and 3 from J, leaving 22 bases between them. The CDR3 runs 16 residues. Germline V CDR1 and CDR2: DFQATT, SNEGSKA (reference sequence). Here the CDR3 reads CSAPNPSLGLDTEAFF. The CDR3 DNA reads TGCAGTGCTCCTAATCCGAGTCTGGGTCTGGACACTGAAGCTTTCTTT.

The gene calls are TRBV12-3 or TRBV12-4 and TRBJ2-1; a weak D match, TRBD2 (5 bases). The CDR3 contains 14 residues. V was cut by 4 bases and J by 3 bases, with 10 bases left in between. The CDR3 region has the DNA TGTGCCAGCAGTTCGAGAGCGGACTACAATGAGCAGTTCTTC. This encodes CASSSRADYNEQFF.

This rearrangement joins TRBV20-1 to TRBJ1-2, with TRBD1 matching 11 bases. The ends lost 3 bases at V and 4 bases at J; junction bases unmatched: 4. The germline CDR1 and CDR2 sequences are DFQATT and SNEGSKA (reference sequence). The CDR3 has 14 amino acids. For the CDR3, the DNA is TGCAGTGCTAGCGCCGGGACAGGGGGCTATGGCTACACCTTC. It specifies CSASAGTGGYGYTF.

The chain carries TRBV11-2 and TRBJ2-5; TRBD1 aligns across 7 bases. J gave up 5 bases and V 4 bases, and 10 bases lay outside the gene matches. Germline assignment: CDR1 SGHAT and CDR2 FQNNGV. The CDR3 length is 15 residues. The CDR3 loop is CASSSRGQVLETQYF. The CDR3 nucleotides read TGTGCCAGCAGCTCCCGCGGACAGGTGCTGGAGACCCAGTACTTC.

The V and J genes are TRBV3-1 and TRBJ2-3; TRBD2 matches at 7 bases. This CDR3 contains 14 residues. V gave up 5 bases and J gave up 4 bases; unmatched junction bases: 6. Germline-derived CDR1 and CDR2 are LGHDT and YNNKEL (reference sequence). The CDR3 coding sequence is TGTGCCAGCAGCAATAGCGGGCGGCCAGATACGCAGTATTTT. It yields the protein CASSNSGRPDTQYF.

The chain employs TRBV28 and TRBJ1-4, with D possibly being TRBD1 (6 bases). The CDR3 extends over 15 amino acids. V shed 10 bases and J shed 1 base, with 16 bases lying between them. Germline CDR1 is MDHEN and CDR2 is SYDVKM. In nucleotides, the CDR3 is TGTGCCACCCCGCAGGGGTTGGGAACTAATGAAAAACTGTTTTTT. Its protein product is CATPQGLGTNEKLFF. Full variable domain (missing parts from reference TRBV28 and TRBJ1-4): DVKVTQSSRYLVKRTGEKVFLECVQDMDHENMFWYRQDPGLGLRLIYFSYDVKMKEKGDIPEGYSVSREKKERFSLILESASTNQTSMYLCATPQGLGTNEKLFFGSGTQLSVL.

The J gene is TRBJ2-1, the V gene TRBV5-1; D uncertain. The CDR3 covers 17 residues. The V end lost 0 bases, the J end lost 0 bases, and 13 bases lay between the germline ends. The V gene's germline CDR1 is SGHRS and CDR2 YFSETQ. CDR3 residues: CASSLVSGASSYNEQFF. Here the CDR3 DNA reads TGCGCCAGCAGCTTGGTATCGGGCGCGAGCTCCTACAATGAGCAGTTCTTC.

The rearrangement joins TRBV20-1 to TRBJ2-1, with D hard to call. Germline-derived CDR1 and CDR2 are DFQATT and SNEGSKA (reference sequence). The CDR3 has 14 residues. V was clipped by 3 bases and J by 5 bases, with 14 bases between them. The CDR3 sequence: CSARILGPDNEQFF. Here the CDR3 DNA reads TGCAGTGCTAGGATCCTCGGTCCAGACAATGAGCAGTTCTTC.

J is TRBJ2-7 and V is TRBV15, with 7 bases lining up with TRBD1. The germline gives CDR1 LNHNV, CDR2 YYDKDF (reference sequence). This CDR3 contains 13 residues. V lost 3 bases and J lost 4; bases outside the gene matches: 3. CDR3 sequence (DNA): TGTGCCACCAGCAGGAACAGGGGTTACGAGCAGTACTTC. Translated: CATSRNRGYEQYF.

The rearrangement links TRBV20-1 to TRBJ2-1; TRBD1 agrees at 7 bases. With 6 bases clipped from V and 6 bases from J, the junction kept 11 bases outside the gene matches. Germline V gene lookup returns CDR1 DFQATT and CDR2 SNEGSKA (reference sequence). The CDR3 consists of 14 residues. This CDR3 is CSAHRDRLPNEQFF. In DNA, the CDR3 is TGCAGTGCCCACCGGGACAGATTACCCAATGAGCAGTTCTTC.

The chain couples TRBV29-1 to TRBJ2-3; D ambiguous. The CDR3 is 13 amino acids. The V end was cut by 3 bases, the J end by 5 bases, with 12 bases between. Looked up from germline, CDR1 is SQVTM and CDR2 is ANQGSEA. CDR3 region: CSVDEVLGDTQYF. The CDR3 DNA follows: TGCAGCGTTGACGAGGTACTTGGAGATACGCAGTATTTT.

The rearrangement uses TRBV11-2 and TRBJ1-1; the D is unclear. Trimming stripped 2 bases from V and 7 bases from J, with 8 bases between. The CDR3 runs 12 residues. Germline values: CDR1 SGHAT, CDR2 FQNNGV. The CDR3 DNA reads as TGTGCCAGCAGCTTAATGGAGTTTGAAGCTTTCTTT. This codes for CASSLMEFEAFF.

V and J are TRBV5-1 and TRBJ2-7; a weak D match, TRBD2 (5 bases). The V and J ends lost 0 bases and 4 bases respectively, with 8 bases between them. This CDR3 spans 13 amino acids. Germline V gene data show CDR1 as SGHRS and CDR2 as YFSETQ. CDR3 sequence (DNA): TGCGCCAGCAGCTTGGGCGAGCGGTACGAGCAGTACTTC. Encoded protein: CASSLGERYEQYF.

This clonotype has just a few counts. The rearrangement uses TRBV12-3 or TRBV12-4 and TRBJ2-1; D is possibly TRBD2 (6 bases). Deletions cut 7 bases from V and 2 bases from J, with 12 bases between. The CDR3 runs to 14 residues. CDR3: CASKRANAYNEQFF. The CDR3 DNA reads TGTGCCAGCAAGCGGGCCAACGCCTACAATGAGCAGTTCTTC.

In its sample, this clonotype was seen a few times. J is TRBJ2-3 and V is TRBV24-1, with 10 bases lining up with TRBD1. The CDR3 has 15 amino acids. CDR1 and CDR2 (germline): KGHDR, SFDVKD. Trimming at V came to 3 bases and at J to 4 bases, leaving 3 bases not matched to a gene. CDR3 amino acids: CATSDRGQGADTQYF. The CDR3 nucleotides read TGTGCCACCAGTGATCGTGGACAGGGGGCAGATACGCAGTATTTT.